The 17 T cell receptor beta chains below were found in one sample sequenced in a study of lymphopenia after photon versus proton radiotherapy. Here immunoSEQ multiplex PCR was the method, and the copy in TCRdb shows in-frame clones only, minus some. The data contain tens of thousands of clones, 75% to 90% of them seen just once; the ten biggest clones take up less than 8%. This specimen was peripheral blood, taken from a patient treated with proton-based radiotherapy. These receptors were obtained from a woman between 65 and 79 years old with pancreatic cancer. Some clones in this sample may be carry-over from other donors' samples.

J is TRBJ2-2 and V is TRBV4-3; D unclear. V lost 0 bases and J lost 6, with 8 bases in between. The germline V gene has CDR1 LGHNA and CDR2 YSLEER. The CDR3 has 14 amino acids. Written as DNA, the CDR3 is TGCGCCAGCAGCCAAGATCTGGGTCCCGGGGAGCTGTTTTTT. It translates to CASSQDLGPGELFF.

About this clone itself: Other DNA sequences from this sample encode an identical CDR3 as well. This chain uses TRBV18 with TRBJ2-7; 10 bases align to TRBD1. CDR3 size: 14 residues. Germline V gene data show CDR1 as KGHSH and CDR2 as LQKENI. The ends lost 6 bases at V and 3 bases at J; junction bases unmatched: 5. Written as DNA, the CDR3 is TGTGCCAGCTCGCCCGGGACAGGGGTCTACGAGCAGTACTTC. Translation: CASSPGTGVYEQYF. Looking up the rest from reference TRBV18 and TRBJ2-7 gives the full variable domain: NAGVMQNPRHLVRRRGQEARLRCSPMKGHSHVYWYRQLPEEGLKFMVYLQKENIIDESGMPKERFSAEFPKEGPSILRIQQVVRGDSAAYFCASSPGTGVYEQYFGPGTRLTVT.

The chain carries TRBV28 and TRBJ1-4; maybe TRBD1 (6 bases). The CDR3 spans 16 residues. Germline V CDR1 and CDR2: MDHEN, SYDVKM. The ends were cut back, 2 bases at V and 7 bases at J, with 17 bases in the middle. The CDR3 loop is CASSLGRGRGFEKLFF. CDR3 DNA: TGTGCCAGCAGTTTAGGGCGTGGCAGGGGATTTGAAAAACTGTTTTTT.

This sequence joins TRBV30 and TRBJ1-2; possibly TRBD1 for D (5 bases). The CDR3 covers 13 residues. Germline CDR1 is GTSNPN and CDR2 is SVGIG (reference sequence). V dropped 4 bases and J dropped 4 bases, with 13 bases sitting between them. As DNA, the CDR3 is TGTGCCTGGACCCGGGGGGTGGTCTATGGCTACACCTTC. This sequence encodes CAWTRGVVYGYTF.

The gene calls are TRBV10-3 and TRBJ1-6, with TRBD1 matching over 7 bases. Trimming removed 4 bases from V and 5 bases from J; junction bases left unmatched: 2. Per germline, CDR1 ENHRY and CDR2 SYGVKD. This CDR3 spans 14 amino acids. The CDR3 DNA reads as TGTGCCATCAGTGTGGGACAGAATAATTCACCCCTCCACTTT. Amino acid sequence: CAISVGQNNSPLHF.

The chain employs TRBV5-1 and TRBJ1-5; D is undetermined. The CDR3 has 14 residues. Germline assignment: CDR1 SGHRS and CDR2 YFSETQ. Deletions cut 0 bases from V and 0 bases from J, with 4 bases between. The DNA of the CDR3 is TGCGCCAGCAGCTTGGAGTCTAGCAATCAGCCCCAGCATTTT. Translated, it gives CASSLESSNQPQHF.

The CDR3: CASSLEGQKRNEQFF. The CDR3 DNA reads as TGCGCCAGCAGCTTGGAGGGACAGAAGCGCAATGAGCAGTTCTTC. This sequence joins TRBV5-1 and TRBJ2-1, with 7 bases that match TRBD1. V shed 0 bases, J shed 6 bases, and the junction held 6 bases outside the gene matches. Germline V gene lookup returns CDR1 SGHRS and CDR2 YFSETQ. The CDR3 is 15 residues long.

This clone was seen just once. The chain is built from TRBV7-2 and TRBJ1-2, with D tentatively TRBD1 (6 bases). The germline V and J ends were trimmed by 1 base and 0 bases, with 18 bases remaining between them. CDR3 length equals 18 residues. Germline V CDR1 and CDR2: SGHTA, FQGNSA. The CDR3 reads CASSLGTGTLYSNYGYTF. In DNA, the CDR3 is TGTGCCAGCAGCTTAGGTACAGGGACCCTATACTCTAACTATGGCTACACCTTC.

The chain employs TRBV19 and TRBJ1-6, with 7 nucleotides matching TRBD1. CDR3 size: 16 residues. V shed 4 bases and J 6 bases; nucleotides not matched to a gene: 9. Germline V gene sequence: CDR1 LNHDA, CDR2 SQIVND (reference sequence). The CDR3 region is CASSTSPGQSNSPLHF. The CDR3 coding sequence is TGTGCCAGTAGTACCTCTCCGGGACAGAGTAATTCACCCCTCCACTTT.

This chain links TRBV7-9 with TRBJ1-3; D ambiguous. Looked up from germline, CDR1 is SEHNR and CDR2 is FQNEAQ (reference sequence). The CDR3 runs to 16 residues. Trimming took off 5 bases at V and 2 bases at J, with 16 bases between the two ends. Here the CDR3 DNA reads TGTGCCAGCAGCCTTAGAAGCACGGATACTGGAAACACCATATATTTT. This translates into CASSLRSTDTGNTIYF. The full variable domain, in which reference TRBV7-9 and TRBJ1-3 provide the parts outside the CDR3, is DTGVSQNPRHKITKRGQNVTFRCDPISEHNRLYWYRQTLGQGPEFLTYFQNEAQLEKSRLLSDRFSAERPKGSFSTLEIQRTEQGDSAMYLCASSLRSTDTGNTIYFGEGSWLTVV.

The gene calls are TRBV28 and TRBJ2-1; TRBD2 matches 7 bases. The CDR3 totals 15 residues. V dropped 8 bases and J dropped 5; count of bases not matched to a gene: 12. Germline V gives CDR1 MDHEN, CDR2 SYDVKM. Here the CDR3 DNA reads TGTGCCAGCTCGAGCGGGGTCGGTAGGCACAATGAGCAGTTCTTC. This encodes CASSSGVGRHNEQFF.

CDR3: CASSNSGTSGRMWETQYF. The CDR3 bases are TGTGCCAGCAGCAATTCCGGGACTAGCGGGAGGATGTGGGAGACCCAGTACTTC. V usage is TRBV21-1 and J usage is TRBJ2-5; the D call of TRBD2 is as the table states it, not checked on the DNA. TRBV21-1 is designated a pseudogene. There are 18 residues in the CDR3.

The V gene is TRBV5-1, the J gene TRBJ1-2; D unclear. The CDR3 spans 13 residues. The germline gives CDR1 SGHRS, CDR2 YFSETQ. V was clipped by 3 bases and J by 8 bases, with 14 bases between them. This CDR3 is CASSSLRQTGYTF. The CDR3 DNA follows: TGCGCCAGCAGCTCGCTGAGGCAGACCGGCTACACCTTC.

J is TRBJ2-2 and V is TRBV7-6; TRBD1 aligns across 7 bases. V was pared by 4 bases and J by 5 bases, with 4 bases of the junction left unmatched. The CDR3 contains 14 residues. The germline CDR1 and CDR2 sequences are SGHVS and FNYEAQ. CDR3 DNA sequence: TGTGCCAGCAGCTCAACAGGGGTAACCGGGGAGCTGTTTTTT. This encodes CASSSTGVTGELFF.

The chain employs TRBV6-5 and TRBJ2-2; the D gene is possibly TRBD2 (5 bases). There are 15 residues in the CDR3. V lost 5 bases and J lost 5, with 15 bases in between. Per germline, CDR1 MNHEY and CDR2 SVGAGI. DNA of the CDR3: TGTGCCAGCAGTAGAGTGGACCCGGGGACCGGGGAGCTGTTTTTT. This gives the protein CASSRVDPGTGELFF.

This chain links TRBV11-2 with TRBJ1-1; D is uncertain. With 4 bases removed from V and 5 bases from J, the gap between germline ends came to 17 bases. The CDR3 loop spans 15 amino acids. The germline V gene encodes CDR1 SGHAT and CDR2 FQNNGV. The CDR3 DNA follows: TGTGCCAGCAGCTCCCGAGTCGTTGGTAGAACTGAAGCTTTCTTT. It specifies CASSSRVVGRTEAFF.

The chain links TRBV18 to TRBJ2-5; the match to TRBD1 covers 9 bases. Germline values: CDR1 KGHSH, CDR2 LQKENI. The V segment lost 6 bases and the J segment 5 bases; nucleotides outside the gene matches: 4. The CDR3 has 13 amino acids. Written as DNA, the CDR3 is TGTGCCAGCTCTCCCGGACAGGGGGAGACCCAGTACTTC. Its protein product is CASSPGQGETQYF.